One sample yielded the 29 T cell receptor beta chains listed below, sequenced in a study of T cells after yellow fever vaccination. TCRdb fed the 5' RACE reads into MiXCR, producing one record per CDR3 protein. This table has a few hundred thousand distinct CDR3 sequences, about 4% appearing once. The sequences come from PBMCs, collected 5 days after the yellow fever booster vaccination. The receptor source for this set is a man younger than 35 who received the YFV17D yellow fever vaccine.

This clonotype was observed a few times. This chain connects TRBV5-1 to TRBJ1-1; D perhaps matches TRBD1 (6 bases). The V end lost 5 bases, the J end lost 0 bases, and 17 bases lay between the germline ends. Germline assignment: CDR1 SGHRS and CDR2 YFSETQ. The CDR3 loop spans 16 amino acids. DNA for the CDR3: TGCGCCAGCAGGCTGGGGGCAGGAACCATGAACACTGAAGCTTTCTTT. Encoded protein: CASRLGAGTMNTEAFF. Supplemented by reference TRBV5-1 and TRBJ1-1, the full variable domain reads KAGVTQTPRYLIKTRGQQVTLSCSPISGHRSVSWYQQTPGQGLQFLFEYFSETQRNKGNFPGRFSGRQFSNSRSEMNVSTLELGDSALYLCASRLGAGTMNTEAFFGQGTRLTVV.

This clonotype was detected only a few times. The rearrangement joins TRBV12-3 or TRBV12-4 to TRBJ1-6; TRBD1 agrees at 9 bases. The CDR3 length is 15 residues. V shed 1 base, J shed 8 bases, and the junction held 3 bases outside the gene matches. The CDR3 is CASSLVQGAYSPLHF. The CDR3 DNA follows: TGTGCCAGCAGTTTAGTACAGGGGGCTTATTCACCCCTCCACTTT.

CDR3: CSARDGGGPNTGELFF. CDR3 nucleotides: TGCAGTGCTAGAGATGGGGGAGGCCCGAACACCGGGGAGCTGTTTTTT. The chain combines TRBV20-1 with TRBJ2-2; TRBD2 might be the D (6 bases). This CDR3 contains 16 residues. Germline-derived CDR1 and CDR2 are DFQATT and SNEGSKA (reference sequence). V was shortened by 0 bases and J by 0 bases, with 11 bases between the two germline ends.

This clonotype was picked up many times. The CDR3 DNA reads as TGTGCCAGCGGTCCCAGGGCAGAGACCCAGTACTTC. Its translation: CASGPRAETQYF. The genes are TRBV6-5 and TRBJ2-5; a weak D match, TRBD1 (5 bases). Germline-derived CDR1 and CDR2 are MNHEY and SVGAGI. This CDR3 region has 12 residues. V was cut by 8 bases and J by 4 bases, with 11 bases left in between.

This clonotype has at least ten counts. The J gene is TRBJ2-7, the V gene TRBV7-3; 15 nucleotides align to TRBD2. V dropped 5 bases and J dropped 6; count of bases not matched to a gene: 11. There are 17 residues in the CDR3. CDR1 is SGHTA, CDR2 FQGTGA, per germline. The chain's CDR3 is CASSPGLAGGTGREQYF. As DNA, the CDR3 is TGTGCCAGCAGCCCGGGACTAGCGGGGGGTACTGGGCGCGAGCAGTACTTC.

This clonotype appeared a few times. The chain couples TRBV5-1 to TRBJ2-2, with unresolved D. Germline CDR1 SGHRS, CDR2 YFSETQ. The CDR3 spans 12 residues. Trimming left V 0 bases short and J 8 bases short, with 5 bases between. CDR3 bases: TGCGCCAGCAGCTTGGCCAGGGGGGAGCTGTTTTTT. It is translated as CASSLARGELFF. The variable domain in full, with the rest retrieved from reference TRBV5-1 and TRBJ2-2, is KAGVTQTPRYLIKTRGQQVTLSCSPISGHRSVSWYQQTPGQGLQFLFEYFSETQRNKGNFPGRFSGRQFSNSRSEMNVSTLELGDSALYLCASSLARGELFFGEGSRLTVL.

The chain links TRBV4-1 to TRBJ2-5; TRBD2 matches 8 bases. This CDR3 is built from 17 residues. CDR1 is MGHRA and CDR2 is YSYEKL in the germline V gene. J was trimmed by 1 base and V by 4 bases; bases with no gene match: 11. This CDR3 is CASSPKAGGIGQETQYF. CDR3 DNA sequence: TGCGCCAGCAGCCCAAAGGCGGGGGGAATAGGCCAAGAGACCCAGTACTTC.

The rearrangement uses TRBV5-1 and TRBJ1-3; no clear D. Per the germline V gene, CDR1 is SGHRS and CDR2 is YFSETQ. The CDR3 has 13 amino acids. V shed 1 base and J shed 8 bases, with 10 bases lying between them. The CDR3 DNA is TGCGCCAGCAGCTTGCCCGGGGAGGACACCATATATTTT. This encodes CASSLPGEDTIYF.

V is TRBV9 and J is TRBJ2-1; 11 positions match TRBD2. The CDR3 consists of 23 residues. The V and J ends lost 3 bases and 0 bases, in that order; junction bases with no gene match: 23. Germline loops: CDR1 SGDLS, CDR2 YYNGEE. For the CDR3, the DNA is TGTGCCAGCAGCGGACGAGAGAGGTTAGCGGGGGGGAGCGGTCTCCTCTCCTACAATGAGCAGTTCTTC. It translates to CASSGRERLAGGSGLLSYNEQFF.

This sequence joins TRBV20-1 and TRBJ2-2, with D possibly being TRBD1 or TRBD2 (6 bases each). This CDR3 is 16 amino acids long. Trimming cost V 6 bases and J 7 bases, with 24 bases left between them. Germline-derived CDR1 and CDR2 are DFQATT and SNEGSKA (reference sequence). The CDR3 DNA sequence: TGCAGTGCGAGTACGGGGGCTAGGGGATTTGTCGGGGAGCTGTTTTTT. It specifies CSASTGARGFVGELFF.

The V and J genes are TRBV7-2 and TRBJ2-5; D assignment may be TRBD1 or TRBD2 (5 bases each). V lost 1 base and J 0 bases, leaving 21 bases between the germline ends. Per germline, CDR1 SGHTA and CDR2 FQGNSA. The CDR3 is made up of 19 amino acids. The CDR3 coding sequence is TGTGCCAGCAGCTTAGGGCGGGCTAGAGGGGTTCCGTACCAAGAGACCCAGTACTTC. It specifies CASSLGRARGVPYQETQYF. Using reference TRBV7-2 and TRBJ2-5 for the parts outside the CDR3, the full variable domain is GAGVSQSPSNKVTEKGKDVELRCDPISGHTALYWYRQSLGQGLEFLIYFQGNSAPDKSGLPSDRFSAERTGGSVSTLTIQRTQQEDSAVYLCASSLGRARGVPYQETQYFGPGTRLLVL.

This chain uses TRBV12-5 with TRBJ1-5, with TRBD1 as a possible D gene (5 bases). V was clipped by 6 bases and J by 7 bases, with 13 bases between them. CDR1 and CDR2 (germline): LGHNT, FRNRAP. There are 13 residues in the CDR3. The CDR3 DNA is TGTGCTAGTGGCCAGGGTTCCGGGCAGCCCCAGCATTTT. This codes for CASGQGSGQPQHF.

The chain uses TRBV5-4 and TRBJ2-3; 9 nucleotides match TRBD1. V shed 4 bases and J 5 bases; nucleotides not matched to a gene: 8. The CDR3 is 15 amino acids. Per germline, CDR1 SGHNT and CDR2 YYREEE (reference sequence). The DNA for the CDR3 is TGTGCCAGCAGCCAACGGACAGGGGTTATAGATACGCAGTATTTT. Amino acid sequence: CASSQRTGVIDTQYF.

A remark on this clonotype: A much larger clone sits a single nucleotide away, making a read error possible. CDR3: CASRPTQGFGQQYV. The CDR3 bases are TGTGCCAGCAGACCGACCCAGGGGTTTGGGCAGCAGTACGTC. This chain links TRBV6-5 with TRBJ2-7; D perhaps matches TRBD1 (6 bases). This CDR3 comprises 14 residues. Trimming left V 6 bases short and J 8 bases short, with 20 bases between. The germline gives CDR1 MNHEY, CDR2 SVGAGI.

This clonotype was detected ten times or more. This chain links TRBV7-9 with TRBJ2-5; 7 bases are shared with TRBD1. The germline CDR1 and CDR2 sequences are SEHNR and FQNEAQ (reference sequence). V gave up 4 bases and J gave up 3 bases; unmatched junction bases: 2. This CDR3 spans 13 amino acids. In DNA form, the CDR3 reads TGTGCCAGCAGCTCTGGGACAGAAGAGACCCAGTACTTC. Amino acids: CASSSGTEETQYF.

This clonotype has just a few counts. This chain connects TRBV20-1 to TRBJ2-5, with D perhaps matching TRBD1 (6 bases). CDR3 length: 13 amino acids. In germline, CDR1 is DFQATT, CDR2 SNEGSKA (reference sequence). Trimming left V 0 bases short and J 5 bases short, with 10 bases between. CDR3 residues: CSARETGMETQYF. The CDR3 DNA reads as TGCAGTGCTAGAGAAACAGGGATGGAGACCCAGTACTTC.

The table lists this clonotype with a few counts. The rearrangement joins TRBV5-1 to TRBJ1-2; possible D gene TRBD1, 5 bases. The V gene's germline CDR1 is SGHRS and CDR2 YFSETQ. V shed 4 bases and J shed 4 bases, with 20 bases lying between them. The length of the CDR3 is 16 residues. CDR3 region: CASSPDTWAPGYGYTF. CDR3 sequence (DNA): TGCGCCAGCAGCCCGGACACTTGGGCCCCTGGCTATGGCTACACCTTC.

The sample holds many counts of this clonotype. This chain links TRBV14 with TRBJ1-5; 7 bases align to TRBD1. V lost 2 bases and J lost 3; bases outside the gene matches: 13. Germline CDR1 is SGHDN and CDR2 is FVKESK. The CDR3 loop spans 18 amino acids. The CDR3 DNA reads as TGTGCCAGCAGCCAAAGGACCTTGACAGGGAACGACAATCAGCCCCAGCATTTT. Its protein is CASSQRTLTGNDNQPQHF.

This chain links TRBV6-5 with TRBJ2-1, with TRBD1 as a possible D gene (6 bases). Germline V gene data show CDR1 as MNHEY and CDR2 as SVGAGI. Trimming pared 2 bases from V and 7 bases from J, leaving 18 bases between. The CDR3 contains 16 residues. CDR3 region: CASSYGWGPPGNEQFF. The CDR3 coding sequence is TGTGCCAGCAGTTACGGGTGGGGGCCCCCCGGAAATGAGCAGTTCTTC.

J is TRBJ1-5 and V is TRBV5-4; unclear D gene. The CDR3 is 13 amino acids. V lost 4 bases to trimming and J lost 2 bases, with 7 bases between them. Germline CDR1 is SGHNT and CDR2 is YYREEE (reference sequence). The CDR3 bases are TGTGCCAGCAGCACCGAAGGCAATCAGCCCCAGCATTTT. It translates to CASSTEGNQPQHF.

This clonotype was observed many times. The chain uses TRBV5-1 and TRBJ2-1; no clear D gene. Per the germline V gene, CDR1 is SGHRS and CDR2 is YFSETQ. The CDR3 consists of 14 residues. V was trimmed by 4 bases and J by 0 bases, leaving 8 bases between them. The DNA for the CDR3 is TGCGCCAGCAGCCGCCCCAGCTCCTACAATGAGCAGTTCTTC. Its translation is CASSRPSSYNEQFF.

On this clonotype itself: The junction shows a germline mismatch at one end, possibly a read error. This chain links TRBV7-7 with TRBJ1-2, with D perhaps matching TRBD1 (6 bases). The length of the CDR3 is 15 residues. CDR1 and CDR2 from the germline V gene are SSHAT and FNYEAQ (reference sequence). The CDR3 DNA follows: TGTGCTAGCAGCTCTCCCCTCGGGGGCTCCTATGGCTACACCTTC. This translates into CASSSPLGGSYGYTF.

The CDR3 loop reads CAWSSDRATEAFF. The CDR3 DNA is TGTGCCTGGTCCTCGGACAGGGCCACTGAAGCTTTCTTT. The chain joins TRBV30 to TRBJ1-1; TRBD1 agrees at 8 bases. Germline CDR1 GTSNPN, CDR2 SVGIG (reference sequence). With 5 bases clipped from V and 4 bases from J, the junction kept 6 bases outside the gene matches. There are 13 residues in the CDR3.

This clonotype was seen more than once but under ten times. CDR3 protein: CASSPPGREGTEAFF. DNA of the CDR3: TGTGCCAGCTCACCACCGGGCAGGGAAGGGACTGAAGCTTTCTTT. The rearrangement uses TRBV18 and TRBJ1-1; D perhaps matches TRBD1 (5 bases). CDR3 length equals 15 residues. The V gene lost 0 bases and the J gene lost 5 bases, with 13 bases spanning the gap. The germline V gene encodes CDR1 KGHSH and CDR2 LQKENI.

This chain links TRBV6-5 with TRBJ1-6; D ambiguous. V dropped 2 bases and J dropped 9 bases, with 14 bases sitting between them. Germline V gene lookup returns CDR1 MNHEY and CDR2 SVGAGI. The CDR3 runs to 15 residues. CDR3 sequence (DNA): TGTGCCAGCAGTTACGGAGAAGGATCGGGTTCACCCCTCCACTTT. Translated: CASSYGEGSGSPLHF.

This clonotype was recorded a few times. The rearrangement uses TRBV12-3 or TRBV12-4 and TRBJ1-5; TRBD1 is a possible D gene (5 bases). V was shortened by 1 base and J by 8 bases, with 12 bases between the two germline ends. There are 14 residues in the CDR3. CDR3 protein: CASSLVRQGEPQHF. The CDR3 DNA is TGTGCCAGCAGTTTAGTACGCCAGGGTGAGCCCCAGCATTTT.

In this sample, this clonotype turned up many times. The rearrangement uses TRBV5-1 and TRBJ1-1; maybe TRBD1 (5 bases). The germline CDR1 and CDR2 sequences are SGHRS and YFSETQ. CDR3 length: 16 amino acids. Trimming took off 0 bases at V and 4 bases at J, with 16 bases between the two ends. This CDR3 reads CASSLAQPGLPTEAFF. CDR3 nucleotides: TGCGCCAGCAGCTTGGCCCAGCCGGGGCTTCCCACTGAAGCTTTCTTT.

There are a few counts of this clonotype. The chain recombines TRBV4-2 with TRBJ2-7; tentatively, D is TRBD1 (6 bases). V gave up 4 bases and J gave up 3 bases, with 16 bases separating them. Germline loops: CDR1 LGHNA, CDR2 YNFKEQ. The CDR3 loop spans 15 amino acids. CDR3 sequence (DNA): TGTGCCAGCAGCCCCGACAGGAACAATCACTACGAGCAGTACTTC. It translates to CASSPDRNNHYEQYF.

This clonotype was seen many times. The V gene is TRBV6-1, the J gene TRBJ2-4; TRBD1 matches 8 bases. The germline CDR1 and CDR2 sequences are MNHNS and SASEGT. This CDR3 comprises 17 residues. V trimming: 2 bases; J trimming: 3 bases; junction bases outside the gene matches: 9. The CDR3 loop is CASSERQGAEVKNIQYF. The CDR3 DNA reads TGTGCCAGCAGTGAACGGCAGGGGGCCGAGGTCAAAAACATTCAGTACTTC.